The rows below give T cell receptor beta chains drawn from one sample of a study of OX40 agonist ivuxolimab in advanced cancers. Profiling relied on immunoSEQ multiplex PCR, and the TCRdb table lists in-frame clones only, not all of them. Among 77,000 or so clones listed, around nine tenths were seen once. The sequencing here drew on CD4+ or CD8+ T cells sorted from blood, taken in a trial of the OX40 agonist ivuxolimab. The receptor source for this set is an adult with an advanced solid tumor such as melanoma, head and neck, liver or kidney cancer. The CDR3 runs from the conserved cysteine through the conserved F or W. A D gene is named only where the DNA matches it firmly. Where a row states a size, it is once, few, many or the class of an expanded clone; other rows omit it.

clone_size,j_call,v_call,d_call,cdr3_aa,cdr3_nt
NA,TRBJ2-4,TRBV5-4,NA,CASSLAGIAKNIQYF,TGTGCCAGCAGCTTGGCGGGGATAGCCAAAAACATTCAGTACTTC
NA,TRBJ2-2,TRBV7-3,NA,CASSLIGPGNTGELFF,TGTGCCAGCAGCTTAATCGGCCCAGGGAACACCGGGGAGCTGTTTTTT
NA,TRBJ1-3,TRBV7-9,NA,CASSLGSGPPGNTIYF,TGTGCCAGCAGCTTAGGGTCCGGGCCCCCTGGAAACACCATATATTTT
NA,TRBJ1-3,TRBV2,TRBD1,CASTPGQAKSGNTIYF,TGTGCCAGCACCCCAGGACAGGCGAAATCTGGAAACACCATATATTTT
few,TRBJ1-2,TRBV19,TRBD1,CASSTPTGSGYTF,TGTGCCAGTAGTACCCCGACAGGGAGTGGCTACACCTTC
NA,TRBJ2-2,TRBV14,NA,CASSQDPAGPNTGELFF,TGTGCCAGCAGCCAAGATCCAGCAGGGCCGAACACCGGGGAGCTGTTTTTT
NA,TRBJ2-7,TRBV10-1,NA,CASSGTQHSYEQYF,TGCGCCAGCTCCGGGACTCAACACTCCTACGAGCAGTACTTC
NA,TRBJ2-1,TRBV4-2,TRBD2,CASSPRTSGPTYNEQFF,TGTGCCAGCAGCCCCCGGACTAGCGGGCCCACCTACAATGAGCAGTTCTTC
NA,TRBJ1-5,TRBV7-9,NA,CASSLARGAQHGQPQHF,TGTGCCAGCAGCTTAGCCCGGGGCGCACAGCATGGTCAGCCCCAGCATTTT
NA,TRBJ2-7,TRBV19,TRBD2,CASRLLAGSSYEQYF,TGTGCCAGTAGGCTATTAGCGGGGAGCTCCTACGAGCAGTACTTC
NA,TRBJ1-1,TRBV6-5,NA,CASSYSGRAFF,TGTGCCAGCAGTTACAGTGGACGGGCTTTCTTT
NA,TRBJ1-5,TRBV6-5,NA,CASSRQWGSNQPQHF,TGTGCCAGCAGCCGCCAATGGGGAAGCAATCAGCCCCAGCATTTT
NA,TRBJ1-5,TRBV2,NA,CASSDIGGNQPQHF,TGTGCCAGCAGTGACATCGGTGGCAATCAGCCCCAGCATTTT
NA,TRBJ2-3,TRBV5-1,NA,CASSLVSVGGTDTQYF,TGCGCCAGCAGCTTGGTGTCGGTGGGGGGCACAGATACGCAGTATTTT
NA,TRBJ2-3,TRBV5-1,TRBD2,CASSLETSGRALDTQYF,TGCGCCAGCAGCTTGGAGACTAGCGGGAGGGCCCTAGATACGCAGTATTTT
NA,TRBJ2-3,TRBV5-1,TRBD2,CASRLSGPSTDTQYF,TGCGCCAGCCGTCTTAGCGGGCCGAGCACAGATACGCAGTATTTT
NA,TRBJ2-3,TRBV11-3,TRBD2,CASSSSGLAGTDTQYF,TGTGCCAGCAGCTCATCGGGACTAGCGGGAACAGATACGCAGTATTTT
NA,TRBJ2-1,TRBV27,NA,CASSLARGHNEQFF,TGTGCCAGCAGTTTGGCACGAGGGCACAATGAGCAGTTCTTC
NA,TRBJ1-2,TRBV7-2,NA,CASIHEGVEYGYTF,TGTGCCAGCATCCACGAAGGGGTAGAGTATGGCTACACCTTC
once,TRBJ2-7,TRBV6-4,NA,CASSDSGGREQYF,TGTGCCAGCAGTGACAGTGGGGGGCGCGAGCAGTACTTC
few,TRBJ2-2,TRBV7-9,TRBD2,CASSLPLAGGRTGELFF,TGTGCCAGCAGCTTACCCCTAGCGGGAGGGAGGACCGGGGAGCTGTTTTTT
NA,TRBJ2-3,TRBV28,TRBD1,CASTKGRGPGTDTQYF,TGTGCCAGCACTAAGGGCAGGGGGCCTGGCACAGATACGCAGTATTTT
NA,TRBJ1-4,TRBV27,NA,CASSLSGREKLFF,TGTGCCAGCAGTTTGTCAGGGCGTGAAAAACTGTTTTTT
NA,TRBJ1-5,TRBV7-2,NA,CASSLAPRTHSNQPQHF,TGTGCCAGCAGCTTAGCCCCCCGGACACATAGCAATCAGCCCCAGCATTTT
NA,TRBJ1-1,TRBV2,NA,CASSEQGFPNTEAFF,TGTGCCAGCAGTGAGCAGGGCTTTCCGAACACTGAAGCTTTCTTT
NA,TRBJ2-3,TRBV9,TRBD2,CASSFGGGSTDTQYF,TGTGCCAGCAGCTTCGGCGGGGGTAGCACAGATACGCAGTATTTT
once,TRBJ2-5,TRBV7-2,NA,CASSLESGLGRETQYF,TGTGCCAGCAGCTTAGAGTCAGGGCTGGGTAGAGAGACCCAGTACTTC
NA,TRBJ2-2,TRBV5-6,TRBD1,CASSRRTGWSGELFF,TGTGCCAGCAGCCGAAGGACAGGGTGGTCCGGGGAGCTGTTTTTT
NA,TRBJ2-6,TRBV5-6,NA,CASSLVRGSSGANVLTF,TGTGCCAGCAGCTTGGTAAGGGGCAGCTCTGGGGCCAACGTCCTGACTTTC
once,TRBJ2-1,TRBV6-5,TRBD2,CASRFGTTYSNEQFF,TGTGCCAGCAGATTCGGGACTACCTATAGCAATGAGCAGTTCTTC
NA,TRBJ2-5,TRBV2,TRBD1,CASRGDRGYGETQYF,TGTGCCAGCAGGGGGGACAGGGGTTACGGAGAGACCCAGTACTTC
few,TRBJ1-5,TRBV7-2,NA,CASSQSGGNQPQHF,TGTGCCAGCAGCCAATCAGGGGGCAATCAGCCCCAGCATTTT
NA,TRBJ1-2,TRBV4-1,NA,CASSQDLRAAGGYTF,TGCGCCAGCAGCCAAGATCTACGGGCGGCGGGTGGCTACACCTTC
NA,TRBJ1-1,TRBV28,NA,CASSLIEGAWYTEAFF,TGTGCCAGCAGTTTAATTGAAGGGGCGTGGTACACTGAAGCTTTCTTT
NA,TRBJ2-7,TRBV7-6,TRBD2,CASSLGASGASYEQYF,TGTGCCAGCAGCTTAGGGGCTAGCGGGGCCTCCTACGAGCAGTACTTC
NA,TRBJ1-5,TRBV28,NA,CASQGQGNQPQHF,TGTGCCAGCCAAGGCCAGGGGAATCAGCCCCAGCATTTT
NA,TRBJ1-2,TRBV7-9,TRBD1,CASSSEDRVYGYTF,TGTGCCAGCAGCTCCGAGGACAGGGTTTATGGCTACACCTTC
NA,TRBJ2-3,TRBV11-2,NA,CASSPGTDTQYF,TGTGCCAGCAGCCCAGGGACAGATACGCAGTATTTT
NA,TRBJ1-5,TRBV6-1,NA,CASSEPGEAQPQHF,TGTGCCAGCAGTGAACCCGGGGAGGCTCAGCCCCAGCATTTT
NA,TRBJ1-3,TRBV28,NA,CASSYQGGSGNTIYF,TGTGCCAGCAGTTATCAAGGTGGCTCTGGAAACACCATATATTTT
NA,TRBJ1-4,TRBV25-1,NA,CVRRFEEAGEKLFF,TGTGTCAGGCGTTTCGAGGAGGCTGGTGAAAAACTGTTTTTT
NA,TRBJ1-1,TRBV10-2,NA,CASSESGLAEAFF,TGCGCCAGCAGTGAGTCGGGATTGGCTGAAGCTTTCTTT
NA,TRBJ1-1,TRBV2,NA,CASGRSQANTEAFF,TGTGCCAGCGGTCGTTCCCAGGCGAACACTGAAGCTTTCTTT
NA,TRBJ1-1,TRBV19,NA,CASSVWTANTEAFF,TGTGCCAGTAGTGTGTGGACAGCGAACACTGAAGCTTTCTTT
NA,TRBJ1-1,TRBV7-3,NA,CASSLSPRGANTEAFF,TGTGCCAGCAGCTTAAGTCCCCGGGGGGCAAACACTGAAGCTTTCTTT
NA,TRBJ2-7,TRBV28,TRBD1,CASTQPTGFSYEQYF,TGTGCCAGCACCCAACCGACAGGGTTCTCCTACGAGCAGTACTTC
NA,TRBJ1-1,TRBV27,NA,CASSLIGRDQWGTEAFF,TGTGCCAGCAGTCTTATAGGGAGGGACCAATGGGGCACTGAAGCTTTCTTT
NA,TRBJ1-2,TRBV4-1,NA,CASSQEPGDQGYTF,TGCGCCAGCAGCCAAGAGCCGGGAGACCAGGGCTACACCTTC
NA,TRBJ2-1,TRBV7-9,NA,CASSLLVNNEQFF,TGTGCCAGCAGCTTACTAGTGAACAATGAGCAGTTCTTC
once,TRBJ2-3,TRBV18,TRBD2,CASSPSGGASDTQYF,TGTGCCAGCTCTCCTAGCGGGGGGGCCTCAGATACGCAGTATTTT
few,TRBJ2-6,TRBV5-4,NA,CASSRRASGANVLTF,TGTGCCAGCAGCCGCAGGGCTTCTGGGGCCAACGTCCTGACTTTC
NA,TRBJ1-5,TRBV11-2,TRBD1,CASSTGGNQPQHF,TGTGCCAGCAGTACAGGGGGCAATCAGCCCCAGCATTTT
NA,TRBJ1-6,TRBV21-1,NA,CASSKITPRDRAFSYNSPLHF,TGTGCCAGCAGCAAAATTACCCCCCGGGACAGAGCCTTCTCCTATAATTCACCCCTCCACTTT
NA,TRBJ2-3,TRBV7-3,NA,CASSTSTDTQYF,TGTGCCAGCAGCACCAGCACAGATACGCAGTATTTT
NA,TRBJ1-3,TRBV6-6,NA,CASSRQLLLSGNTIYF,TGTGCCAGCAGTAGACAGCTCCTGCTCTCTGGAAACACCATATATTTT
NA,TRBJ1-3,TRBV27,NA,CASSPGGAIIYF,TGTGCCAGCAGTCCGGGCGGAGCGATCATATATTTT
NA,TRBJ2-5,TRBV18,NA,CASSREEQETQYF,TGTGCCAGCTCACGGGAAGAACAAGAGACCCAGTACTTC
NA,TRBJ2-7,TRBV18,TRBD2,CASSPPGGHDEQYF,TGTGCCAGCTCACCGCCGGGGGGGCACGACGAGCAGTACTTC
NA,TRBJ1-2,TRBV19,NA,CASSIAPDYGYTF,TGTGCCAGTAGTATAGCGCCAGACTATGGCTACACCTTC
once,TRBJ1-4,TRBV6-6,NA,CASSYSGTTNEKLFF,TGTGCCAGCAGTTACTCCGGGACAACAAATGAAAAACTGTTTTTT